The 32 T cell receptor beta chains in this list originate from one sample, sequenced in a study of blood T cell repertoires in COVID-19. The table came from immunoSEQ multiplex PCR; TCRdb's copy has only in-frame clones and leaves some out. In the table there are over 150,000 clones, 70% to 90% of which are singletons. The specimen sequenced was peripheral blood. Receptor source: a man between 50 and 59 years old with active or convalescent COVID-19.

This chain connects TRBV7-3 to TRBJ2-1, with D maybe TRBD2 (5 bases). CDR3 length: 12 amino acids. The germline CDR1 and CDR2 sequences are SGHTA and FQGTGA. Trimming removed 5 bases at V and 7 bases at J, with 9 bases between. CDR3 in DNA: TGTGCCAGCAGCCCCCCGGGGAATGAGCAGTTCTTC. Encoded protein: CASSPPGNEQFF.

The V and J genes are TRBV5-1 and TRBJ1-1, with a weak D call TRBD1 (6 bases). V shed 0 bases and J shed 5 bases, with 11 bases lying between them. The germline V gene has CDR1 SGHRS and CDR2 YFSETQ. The CDR3 runs 14 residues. DNA for the CDR3: TGCGCCAGCAGCTTGGCGCAGGGGTGGACTGAAGCTTTCTTT. Translation gives CASSLAQGWTEAFF.

The rearrangement joins TRBV7-3 to TRBJ2-3, with 9 bases that match TRBD2. V gave up 2 bases and J gave up 4 bases; unmatched junction bases: 7. In germline, CDR1 is SGHTA, CDR2 FQGTGA. The CDR3 extends over 16 amino acids. CDR3 sequence reads: CASSLFSGSGADTQYF. CDR3 bases: TGTGCCAGCAGCTTATTTAGCGGGAGTGGTGCAGATACGCAGTATTTT.

The chain links TRBV5-1 to TRBJ1-1, with 8 bases lining up with TRBD1. Losses at the gene ends were 4 bases for V and 6 bases for J; bases not matched to a gene: 11. Germline-derived CDR1 and CDR2 are SGHRS and YFSETQ. The CDR3 runs to 15 residues. The CDR3 loop reads CASSQRDRPSPEAFF. The CDR3 DNA is TGCGCCAGCAGCCAAAGGGACAGGCCTTCGCCTGAAGCTTTCTTT.

CDR3 DNA sequence: TGTGCCAGCAGCCCGGGGAGGGGATCCGCCGTTCCGCAAGAGACCCAGTACTTC. As protein: CASSPGRGSAVPQETQYF. V and J are TRBV5-4 and TRBJ2-5; 7 bases agree with TRBD2. J was trimmed by 2 bases and V by 4 bases; bases with no gene match: 17. The CDR3 totals 18 residues. Germline assignment: CDR1 SGHNT and CDR2 YYREEE (reference sequence).

The gene calls are TRBV15 and TRBJ2-7, with D perhaps matching TRBD1 (5 bases). Germline loops: CDR1 LNHNV, CDR2 YYDKDF (reference sequence). The CDR3 is 14 amino acids. Trimming removed 2 bases at V and 3 bases at J, with 11 bases between. CDR3 DNA sequence: TGTGCCACCAGCAGACCAGGGAATAACTACGAGCAGTACTTC. Protein product: CATSRPGNNYEQYF.

In this sample, this clone turned up a few times. This chain uses TRBV4-2 with TRBJ2-1; 7 bases are a match to TRBD2. Germline assignment: CDR1 LGHNA and CDR2 YNFKEQ. The V and J ends lost 8 bases and 0 bases, in that order; junction bases with no gene match: 13. The CDR3 length is 17 residues. The CDR3 bases are TGTGCCAGCCACCCCGGCCTGACTAGCACCTCCTACAATGAGCAGTTCTTC. It specifies CASHPGLTSTSYNEQFF.

The chain employs TRBV19 and TRBJ1-3; unclear D gene. The V gene's germline CDR1 is LNHDA and CDR2 SQIVND (reference sequence). The ends were cut back, 4 bases at V and 1 base at J, with 5 bases in the middle. This CDR3 region has 13 residues. CDR3 coding DNA: TGTGCCAGTAGTAGGAGGTCTGGAAACACCATATATTTT. This encodes CASSRRSGNTIYF.

The V and J genes are TRBV19 and TRBJ2-7; possibly TRBD2 for D (5 bases). V shed 7 bases and J shed 7 bases, with 14 bases lying between them. This CDR3 has 12 amino acids. Per the germline V gene, CDR1 is LNHDA and CDR2 is SQIVND (reference sequence). The CDR3 nucleotides are TGTGCCAGTAACACCGGTCGGGGTGAGCAGTACTTC. Amino acid sequence: CASNTGRGEQYF. The variable domain in full, with the rest retrieved from reference TRBV19 and TRBJ2-7, is DGGITQSPKYLFRKEGQNVTLSCEQNLNHDAMYWYRQDPGQGLRLIYYSQIVNDFQKGDIAEGYSVSREKKESFPLTVTSAQKNPTAFYLCASNTGRGEQYFGPGTRLTVT.

The V and J genes are TRBV14 and TRBJ2-5; TRBD2 agrees at 8 bases. CDR3 length: 14 amino acids. Unmatched junction bases numbered 11, after V lost 0 bases and J lost 14 bases. Germline lookup yields CDR1 SGHDN and CDR2 FVKESK. The CDR3 is CASSQESGGGRNYF. As DNA, the CDR3 is TGTGCCAGCAGCCAAGAAAGTGGCGGGGGGCGGAACTACTTC.

This clone was counted a single time. The chain carries TRBV19 and TRBJ1-3; possible D gene TRBD1, 6 bases. With 9 bases removed from V and 2 bases from J, the gap between germline ends came to 11 bases. CDR1 is LNHDA, CDR2 SQIVND, per germline (reference sequence). The CDR3 consists of 13 residues. The CDR3 reads CASRQVAGNTIYF. In nucleotides, the CDR3 is TGTGCCAGCAGACAGGTGGCTGGAAACACCATATATTTT.

This clone was picked up one time. The V gene is TRBV19, the J gene TRBJ1-5; D may be TRBD1 (6 bases). CDR3 length: 14 residues. V was cut by 6 bases and J by 7 bases, with 16 bases left in between. From germline, CDR1 is LNHDA and CDR2 SQIVND (reference sequence). Here the CDR3 DNA reads TGTGCCAGTAGCCCACAGGGTTTGGGACAGCCCCAGCATTTT. Protein: CASSPQGLGQPQHF.

The rearrangement joins TRBV11-2 to TRBJ2-3; the D gene is possibly TRBD2 (5 bases). Germline assignment: CDR1 SGHAT and CDR2 FQNNGV. V was clipped by 5 bases and J by 6 bases, with 6 bases between them. This CDR3 spans 11 amino acids. CDR3 in amino acids: CASSPGDTQYF. The CDR3 nucleotides are TGTGCCAGCAGCCCGGGGGATACGCAGTATTTT.

The V call is TRBV11-2, the J call TRBJ1-1; TRBD1 might be the D (5 bases). With 1 base removed from V and 4 bases from J, the gap between germline ends came to 10 bases. CDR3 size: 14 residues. Germline loops: CDR1 SGHAT, CDR2 FQNNGV. CDR3 sequence: CASSLVRVGTEAFF. CDR3 in DNA: TGTGCCAGCAGCTTAGTCAGGGTCGGCACTGAAGCTTTCTTT. Full variable domain (outside the CDR3, taken from reference TRBV11-2 and TRBJ1-1): EAGVAQSPRYKIIEKRQSVAFWCNPISGHATLYWYQQILGQGPKLLIQFQNNGVVDDSQLPKDRFSAERLKGVDSTLKIQPAKLEDSAVYLCASSLVRVGTEAFFGQGTRLTVV.

This rearrangement joins TRBV6-2 or TRBV6-3 to TRBJ1-4; D is possibly TRBD1 (5 bases). The germline V and J ends were trimmed by 6 bases and 5 bases, with 10 bases remaining between them. The germline V gene has CDR1 MNHEY and CDR2 SVGEGT. This CDR3 has 13 residues. In DNA form, the CDR3 reads TGTGCCAGCAGCGGGGCTATAAATGAAAAACTGTTTTTT. Amino acid sequence: CASSGAINEKLFF.

V is TRBV5-4 and J is TRBJ2-3; tentatively, D is TRBD1 (5 bases). The CDR3 extends over 13 amino acids. V was pared by 9 bases and J by 2 bases, with 13 bases between. The germline gives CDR1 SGHNT, CDR2 YYREEE (reference sequence). For the CDR3, the DNA is TGTGCCATCGCAATCGGACACACAGATACGCAGTATTTT. Its translation: CAIAIGHTDTQYF.

The rearrangement links TRBV10-3 to TRBJ1-2; possible D gene TRBD1, 6 bases. V lost 7 bases to trimming and J lost 6 bases, with 15 bases between them. Germline lookup yields CDR1 ENHRY and CDR2 SYGVKD. The CDR3 runs to 13 residues. The CDR3 DNA follows: TGTGCCATCACTAGGGACACCGGGGATGGCTACACCTTC. Protein sequence: CAITRDTGDGYTF.

This chain links TRBV11-3 with TRBJ2-5, with D possibly matching TRBD2 (6 bases). Trimming cost V 3 bases and J 4 bases, with 21 bases left between them. This CDR3 contains 17 residues. The V gene's germline CDR1 is SGHNT and CDR2 YENEEA. CDR3 protein: CASSFGTPWGVPETQYF. CDR3 bases: TGTGCCAGCAGCTTTGGCACCCCGTGGGGGGTTCCAGAGACCCAGTACTTC.

The V call is TRBV2, the J call TRBJ2-5, with 7 bases identical to TRBD2. This CDR3 contains 13 residues. Germline V gene sequence: CDR1 SNHLY, CDR2 FYNNEI. Trimming at V came to 5 bases and at J to 4 bases, leaving 4 bases not matched to a gene. CDR3 nucleotides: TGTGCCAGCAGTTCGACTAGCCGAGAGACCCAGTACTTC. Encoded protein: CASSSTSRETQYF.

The chain links TRBV9 to TRBJ2-3; D perhaps matches TRBD2 (6 bases). Germline CDR1 and CDR2: SGDLS and YYNGEE. This CDR3 comprises 16 residues. Trimming pared 3 bases from V and 3 bases from J, leaving 17 bases between. CDR3: CASSADVTSGTDTQYF. For the CDR3, the DNA is TGTGCCAGCAGCGCGGACGTGACTAGTGGGACAGATACGCAGTATTTT.

V usage is TRBV9 and J usage is TRBJ1-2; D is unresolved. The CDR3 is 19 residues long. Per the germline V gene, CDR1 is SGDLS and CDR2 is YYNGEE. Between the trimmed V and J ends, which lost 4 bases and 3 bases, there was a span of 28 bases. The CDR3 is CASSLRSAIALEGYYGYTF. The CDR3, as DNA: TGTGCCAGCAGCCTGAGGTCAGCCATCGCCCTGGAAGGCTACTATGGCTACACCTTC.

This clone was seen once. This chain joins TRBV28 and TRBJ1-5, with D perhaps TRBD1 (5 bases). This CDR3 spans 15 amino acids. V was trimmed by 3 bases and J by 1 base, leaving 10 bases between them. CDR1 is MDHEN, CDR2 SYDVKM, per germline. In DNA form, the CDR3 reads TGTGCCAGCAGTTTGCCAGGGTTGAGCAATCAGCCCCAGCATTTT. Its protein is CASSLPGLSNQPQHF.

The chain uses TRBV4-1 and TRBJ1-5, with 9 bases matching TRBD1. Per the germline V gene, CDR1 is MGHRA and CDR2 is YSYEKL. CDR3 length equals 17 residues. After removal of 4 bases from V and 1 base from J, the junction contained 8 bases not matched to a gene. The CDR3 DNA reads as TGCGCCAGCAGCCTCGAACAGGGGGCGGGAAGCAATCAGCCCCAGCATTTT. It yields the protein CASSLEQGAGSNQPQHF.

The chain carries TRBV7-2 and TRBJ2-5, with 11 bases matching TRBD2. The length of the CDR3 is 16 residues. Germline V lookup: CDR1 SGHTA, CDR2 FQGNSA. V shed 5 bases, J shed 1 base, and the junction held 6 bases outside the gene matches. Written as DNA, the CDR3 is TGTGCCAGCAGCCCCGACGGACTAGCGGGCCAAGAGACCCAGTACTTC. This codes for CASSPDGLAGQETQYF.

CDR3 nucleotide sequence: TGCAGCGTTGCAGGGGACATGAACACTGAAGCTTTCTTT. This sequence encodes CSVAGDMNTEAFF. The chain uses TRBV29-1 and TRBJ1-1; tentative D call: TRBD1 (6 bases). There are 13 residues in the CDR3. Germline V lookup: CDR1 SQVTM, CDR2 ANQGSEA. The V end was cut by 4 bases, the J end by 0 bases, with 9 bases between.

The chain employs TRBV2 and TRBJ2-3; possible D gene TRBD2, 5 bases. This CDR3 has 14 residues. V lost 8 bases and J lost 2, with 14 bases in between. Germline V lookup: CDR1 SNHLY, CDR2 FYNNEI. DNA of the CDR3: TGTGCCAGCCACAAGCGGAGCCCCACAGATACGCAGTATTTT. Its translation: CASHKRSPTDTQYF.

Concerning this clone: The identical CDR3 is also encoded by other nucleotide sequences in the sample. The chain is built from TRBV7-3 and TRBJ2-1, with 11 bases matching TRBD2. With V trimmed by 6 bases and J by 4 bases, 5 bases remained unmatched. CDR3 size: 15 residues. CDR1 is SGHTA, CDR2 FQGTGA, per germline. The CDR3 is CASSPGTSGYNEQFF. CDR3 sequence (DNA): TGTGCCAGCAGTCCCGGGACTAGCGGTTACAATGAGCAGTTCTTC.

The rearrangement joins TRBV19 to TRBJ1-1; 8 nucleotides agree with TRBD1. The germline gives CDR1 LNHDA, CDR2 SQIVND (reference sequence). This CDR3 spans 16 amino acids. With 3 bases clipped from V and 4 bases from J, the junction kept 10 bases outside the gene matches. The CDR3 region has the DNA TGTGCCAGTAGTATCGGGACAGGACCCCCGTCCACTGAAGCTTTCTTT. It codes for CASSIGTGPPSTEAFF.

The chain uses TRBV3-1 (or the pseudogene TRBV3-2) and TRBJ2-7, with D maybe TRBD2 (7 bases). Germline lookup yields CDR1 LGHDT and CDR2 YNNKEL (reference sequence). V dropped 9 bases and J dropped 3 bases, with 21 bases sitting between them. The CDR3 runs to 15 residues. CDR3 sequence (DNA): TGTGCCAGTGGGTTCGGTGGGCGGGGGCACTACGAGCAGTACTTC. Residues: CASGFGGRGHYEQYF.

This clone was detected only once. V and J are TRBV5-6 and TRBJ2-5, with TRBD1 matching over 8 bases. V was clipped by 7 bases and J by 2 bases; unmatched bases: 4. CDR3 length equals 13 residues. The germline gives CDR1 SGHDT, CDR2 YYEEEE. The CDR3 loop reads CASSRDRQETQYF. The CDR3 DNA follows: TGTGCCAGCTCCCGGGACAGGCAAGAGACCCAGTACTTC.

CDR3 nucleotides: TGTGCCAGCAGGCACCCCGGGACAGGACGTTCCGAGCAGTACTTC. It encodes CASRHPGTGRSEQYF. The chain combines TRBV11-2 with TRBJ2-7; 8 positions match TRBD1. This CDR3 contains 15 residues. The V gene end was trimmed by 6 bases and the J gene end by 6 bases; junction bases not matched to a gene: 13. Germline values: CDR1 SGHAT, CDR2 FQNNGV. The entire variable domain, with the rest obtained from reference TRBV11-2 and TRBJ2-7, is as follows: EAGVAQSPRYKIIEKRQSVAFWCNPISGHATLYWYQQILGQGPKLLIQFQNNGVVDDSQLPKDRFSAERLKGVDSTLKIQPAKLEDSAVYLCASRHPGTGRSEQYFGPGTRLTVT.

CDR3 region: CASSQSGGPVDTQYF. In DNA, the CDR3 is TGTGCCAGCAGCCAGAGCGGGGGGCCGGTAGATACGCAGTATTTT. The V call is TRBV4-2, the J call TRBJ2-3; 9 bases map to TRBD2. This CDR3 spans 15 amino acids. Germline CDR1 reads LGHNA; CDR2 reads YNFKEQ. V trimming: 3 bases; J trimming: 5 bases; junction bases outside the gene matches: 6.